Following are 27 T cell receptor beta chains from one sample sequenced in a study of blood T cell repertoires in COVID-19. Using immunoSEQ multiplex PCR, the repertoire was profiled, and TCRdb retains in-frame clones only, with some absent. The data show roughly 280,000 clones, 70% to 90% seen once. The sequenced sample was peripheral blood. The receptors were gathered from a woman aged 70 to 79 with acute or convalescent COVID-19.

The CDR3 is CASRGGSNYGYTF. The DNA of the CDR3 is TGTGCCAGCAGGGGGGGTTCTAACTATGGCTACACCTTC. The chain has TRBV25-1 and TRBJ1-2; D possibly corresponds to TRBD1 (5 bases). The germline V gene encodes CDR1 MGHDK and CDR2 SYGVNS. The CDR3 consists of 13 residues. The ends were cut back, 6 bases at V and 0 bases at J, with 8 bases in the middle.

The chain joins TRBV24-1 to TRBJ1-5; TRBD1 aligns across 8 bases. This CDR3 spans 18 amino acids. Germline V gene lookup returns CDR1 KGHDR and CDR2 SFDVKD. The J segment lost 1 base and the V segment lost 5 bases, leaving 12 bases of the junction unmatched. This CDR3 is CATSARPGQGGSNQPQHF. In DNA form, the CDR3 reads TGTGCCACCAGTGCCCGACCCGGACAGGGCGGCAGCAATCAGCCCCAGCATTTT.

The J gene is TRBJ1-2, the V gene TRBV5-4, with 8 bases identical to TRBD1. The CDR3 totals 15 residues. The ends lost 4 bases at V and 4 bases at J; junction bases unmatched: 9. Looked up from germline, CDR1 is SGHNT and CDR2 is YYREEE (reference sequence). Here the CDR3 reads CASSLQRQGRYGYTF. Here the CDR3 DNA reads TGTGCCAGCAGCCTTCAAAGACAGGGGCGCTATGGCTACACCTTC. The full variable domain, in which reference TRBV5-4 and TRBJ1-2 provide the parts outside the CDR3, is ETGVTQSPTHLIKTRGQQVTLRCSSQSGHNTVSWYQQALGQGPQFIFQYYREEENGRGNFPPRFSGLQFPNYSSELNVNALELDDSALYLCASSLQRQGRYGYTFGSGTRLTVV.

This clone was detected only a few times. The DNA of the CDR3 is TGTGCCAGTAGTGTCCACCTCTCCGCCGGTGGCTACACCTTC. Translating it yields CASSVHLSAGGYTF. The rearrangement links TRBV19 to TRBJ1-2; D unclear. Trimming took off 5 bases at V and 7 bases at J, with 17 bases between the two ends. Germline V CDR1 and CDR2: LNHDA, SQIVND (reference sequence). This CDR3 has 14 amino acids.

The rearrangement uses TRBV5-1 and TRBJ2-2; D may be TRBD2 (6 bases). There are 14 residues in the CDR3. V was shortened by 0 bases and J by 3 bases, with 6 bases between the two germline ends. Germline V lookup: CDR1 SGHRS, CDR2 YFSETQ. The CDR3 sequence is CASSLGGDTGELFF. DNA of the CDR3: TGCGCCAGCAGCTTGGGCGGGGACACCGGGGAGCTGTTTTTT.

The genes are TRBV30 and TRBJ1-6; TRBD1 might be the D (6 bases). CDR3 size: 15 residues. The V gene lost 8 bases and the J gene lost 5 bases, with 19 bases spanning the gap. CDR1 GTSNPN and CDR2 SVGIG come from the germline V gene (reference sequence). The CDR3 DNA reads as TGTGCCGGGGGGCACGCGGGGGCAGATAATTCACCCCTCCACTTT. Its translation: CAGGHAGADNSPLHF.

V usage is TRBV7-9 and J usage is TRBJ1-1; no clear D. The CDR3 is 14 residues long. Per germline, CDR1 SEHNR and CDR2 FQNEAQ (reference sequence). V dropped 2 bases and J dropped 4 bases, with 11 bases sitting between them. CDR3 DNA sequence: TGTGCCAGCAGCTTAACCGGGGATGGCACTGAAGCTTTCTTT. This codes for CASSLTGDGTEAFF.

The chain is built from TRBV7-8 and TRBJ2-7, with TRBD2 matching 12 bases. The trim removed 5 bases at V and 3 bases at J, leaving 5 bases unmatched. This CDR3 is built from 15 residues. Germline CDR1 is SGHVS and CDR2 is FQNEAQ. This CDR3 is CASSPRTSGDYEQYF. CDR3 DNA sequence: TGTGCCAGCAGCCCCCGGACTAGCGGGGACTACGAGCAGTACTTC.

The chain uses TRBV19 and TRBJ2-5; D may be TRBD1 (5 bases). In germline, CDR1 is LNHDA, CDR2 SQIVND (reference sequence). V lost 5 bases and J lost 2, with 12 bases in between. The CDR3 runs 14 residues. The DNA of the CDR3 is TGTGCCAGTAGTTGGGGCGGCAGGCAAGAGACCCAGTACTTC. Amino acid sequence: CASSWGGRQETQYF.

The chain recombines TRBV18 with TRBJ2-5; a weak D match, TRBD2 (6 bases). The CDR3 runs 14 residues. Germline lookup yields CDR1 KGHSH and CDR2 LQKENI. V was trimmed by 6 bases and J by 1 base, leaving 12 bases between them. The CDR3 spells CASSWGGAQETQYF. The CDR3 DNA reads as TGTGCCAGCTCCTGGGGCGGGGCCCAAGAGACCCAGTACTTC.

This clone has a handful of counts. The rearrangement joins TRBV7-9 to TRBJ2-3; possibly TRBD2 for D (6 bases). Per the germline V gene, CDR1 is SEHNR and CDR2 is FQNEAQ (reference sequence). CDR3 length equals 12 residues. V lost 6 bases to trimming and J lost 7 bases, with 11 bases between them. CDR3 sequence: CASSSGGNTQYF. In DNA form, the CDR3 reads TGTGCCAGCAGTTCGGGCGGGAATACGCAGTATTTT.

In this sample, this clone turned up a few times. The chain carries TRBV4-1 and TRBJ1-2; D gene unclear. There are 15 residues in the CDR3. V was shortened by 5 bases and J by 0 bases, with 13 bases between the two germline ends. Germline V gives CDR1 MGHRA, CDR2 YSYEKL. As DNA, the CDR3 is TGCGCCAGCAGCGCGCCTGAGGTTTCTAACTATGGCTACACCTTC. It is translated as CASSAPEVSNYGYTF.

The chain employs TRBV27 and TRBJ1-5; D is perhaps TRBD1 (6 bases). The CDR3 covers 13 residues. V was cut by 3 bases and J by 7 bases, with 10 bases left in between. Per germline, CDR1 MNHEY and CDR2 SMNVEV (reference sequence). The CDR3 DNA sequence: TGTGCCAGCAGTTTGGGGGCCGCACAGCCCCAGCATTTT. Encoded protein: CASSLGAAQPQHF.

V and J are TRBV12-2 and TRBJ1-2; the table calls TRBD1, which could not be checked here. TRBV12-2 is a recognized pseudogene. The CDR3 covers 20 residues. CDR3 sequence (DNA): TGTGCAAGTCGTTCCCTGCCCCACCCGATAAACCGGGACAGGGGGTATGGCTACACCTTC. Amino acid sequence: CASRSLPHPINRDRGYGYTF.

The chain employs TRBV6-5 and TRBJ1-1, with D tentatively TRBD1 (5 bases). The CDR3 totals 14 residues. In germline, CDR1 is MNHEY, CDR2 SVGAGI. Deletions cut 6 bases from V and 0 bases from J, with 11 bases between. CDR3: CASSRSGLNTEAFF. The CDR3 DNA reads as TGTGCCAGCAGCCGATCAGGGCTGAACACTGAAGCTTTCTTT.

Points on this clone: Sequence at one end of the junction differs from germline and may be a read error. The rearrangement joins TRBV5-1 to TRBJ1-2, with a possible D match to TRBD1 (6 bases). Germline lookup yields CDR1 SGHRS and CDR2 YFSETQ. The CDR3 contains 13 residues. The CDR3 coding sequence is TGCGCCAGCAGATTGGACAGAAACTATGGCTACACCTTC. It is translated as CASRLDRNYGYTF.

The V call is TRBV7-8, the J call TRBJ2-1; D is possibly TRBD1 (6 bases). V lost 4 bases and J lost 2, with 12 bases in between. This CDR3 is 15 amino acids long. CDR1 and CDR2 (germline): SGHVS, FQNEAQ. The CDR3 bases are TGTGCCAGCAGCTCCGTCAGGGGCCCCTACAATGAGCAGTTCTTC. Amino acids: CASSSVRGPYNEQFF.

The CDR3 sequence is CASSPPGERPEAFF. CDR3 coding DNA: TGTGCCAGCAGCCCCCCGGGGGAGAGGCCTGAAGCTTTCTTT. This chain connects TRBV6-6 to TRBJ1-1; perhaps TRBD1 as D (5 bases). Germline CDR1 and CDR2: MNHNY and SVGAGI (reference sequence). The CDR3 runs 14 residues. Trimming removed 6 bases from V and 6 bases from J, with 17 bases in between.

The genes are TRBV6-5 and TRBJ1-1, with D tentatively TRBD1 (6 bases). The CDR3 runs 13 residues. V was cut by 2 bases and J by 7 bases, with 11 bases left in between. Germline V gene lookup returns CDR1 MNHEY and CDR2 SVGAGI. CDR3 bases: TGTGCCAGCAGTTACCCGGGGACAAATGAAGCTTTCTTT. The encoded protein is CASSYPGTNEAFF.

This rearrangement joins TRBV19 to TRBJ1-2; perhaps TRBD1 as D (6 bases). The germline V gene encodes CDR1 LNHDA and CDR2 SQIVND (reference sequence). The CDR3 contains 14 residues. The ends were cut back, 5 bases at V and 2 bases at J, with 12 bases in the middle. The CDR3 DNA reads TGTGCCAGTAGTGACCGGGACACCAACTATGGCTACACCTTC. It is translated as CASSDRDTNYGYTF.

This chain connects TRBV27 to TRBJ2-4, with D unclear. Germline CDR1 and CDR2: MNHEY and SMNVEV (reference sequence). The V and J ends lost 1 base and 0 bases respectively, with 7 bases between them. The CDR3 consists of 15 residues. This CDR3 is CASSLFARAKNIQYF. Written as DNA, the CDR3 is TGTGCCAGCAGTTTATTTGCCAGAGCCAAAAACATTCAGTACTTC.

The chain employs TRBV20-1 and TRBJ1-2; 8 bases match TRBD1. Germline loops: CDR1 DFQATT, CDR2 SNEGSKA (reference sequence). J gave up 7 bases and V 3 bases, and 7 bases lay outside the gene matches. This CDR3 comprises 13 residues. Here the CDR3 DNA reads TGCAGTGCTAGTCACAGGGGGGGGATTGGCTACACCTTC. This codes for CSASHRGGIGYTF.

This clone was observed a handful of times. This rearrangement joins TRBV10-3 to TRBJ2-2; D might be TRBD2 (5 bases). Trimming removed 4 bases from V and 5 bases from J, with 11 bases in between. The germline V gene encodes CDR1 ENHRY and CDR2 SYGVKD. The CDR3 totals 14 residues. The DNA for the CDR3 is TGTGCCATCAGTGGGCGAGGGCCAACCGGGGAGCTGTTTTTT. It is translated as CAISGRGPTGELFF.

The chain links TRBV10-3 to TRBJ1-1, with a possible D match to TRBD1 (5 bases). With 3 bases removed from V and 11 bases from J, the gap between germline ends came to 16 bases. From germline, CDR1 is ENHRY and CDR2 SYGVKD. CDR3 length: 13 amino acids. CDR3 DNA: TGTGCCATCAGTGATCCCAGAGGTGGGACTGCTTTCTTT. This sequence encodes CAISDPRGGTAFF.

This clone was seen only once. V and J are TRBV29-1 and TRBJ2-3; no firm D call. Trimming cost V 6 bases and J 1 base, with 5 bases left between them. The CDR3 has 11 residues. The germline gives CDR1 SQVTM, CDR2 ANQGSEA. In nucleotides, the CDR3 is TGCAGCGTCCGTGGCACAGATACGCAGTATTTT. Its protein is CSVRGTDTQYF.

V and J are TRBV5-6 and TRBJ2-7; 10 nucleotides line up with TRBD2. This CDR3 contains 15 residues. Germline-derived CDR1 and CDR2 are SGHDT and YYEEEE. V dropped 3 bases and J dropped 3; count of bases not matched to a gene: 6. The DNA for the CDR3 is TGTGCCAGCAGCTCGACTAGCGGGTTTTACTACGAGCAGTACTTC. Translated: CASSSTSGFYYEQYF.

There are a few counts of this clone. The chain links TRBV19 to TRBJ1-5; 8 bases match TRBD1. The CDR3 is 15 amino acids. V gave up 7 bases and J gave up 6 bases; unmatched junction bases: 11. From germline, CDR1 is LNHDA and CDR2 SQIVND (reference sequence). The CDR3 sequence: CASNAFNRGTQPQHF. Here the CDR3 DNA reads TGTGCCAGTAACGCCTTTAACAGGGGGACTCAGCCCCAGCATTTT.